These 12 T cell receptor beta chains originate from one sample sequenced in a study of T cell repertoires in cytomegalovirus infection. TCRdb re-called the reads through MiXCR, storing one row per CDR3 protein. The table lists hundreds of thousands of distinct CDR3 sequences, 6.5% of them singletons, with around 6.9% in the top ten. The sample taken for sequencing was PBMCs. All receptors derive from a human donor in good health (CMV status not recorded). Some clones in this sample may be carry-over from other donors' samples.

This clonotype appeared many times. DNA of the CDR3: TGCAGTGCTAGAACTCCGTACAGCTCCTACGAGCAGTACTTC. Translating it yields CSARTPYSSYEQYF. The chain recombines TRBV20-1 with TRBJ2-7, with D hard to call. This CDR3 comprises 14 residues. Germline CDR1 and CDR2: DFQATT and SNEGSKA (reference sequence). Trimming stripped 2 bases from V and 0 bases from J, with 11 bases between.

This clonotype was recorded at least ten times. This chain links TRBV10-3 with TRBJ2-1; D not resolved. The germline V and J ends were trimmed by 4 bases and 5 bases, with 9 bases remaining between them. This CDR3 has 13 residues. Germline-derived CDR1 and CDR2 are ENHRY and SYGVKD. CDR3 protein: CAISGRPNNEQFF. CDR3 nucleotides: TGTGCCATCAGTGGTCGACCGAACAATGAGCAGTTCTTC.

This clonotype was counted a few times. The gene calls are TRBV7-2 and TRBJ1-2, with 7 bases fitting TRBD1. V gave up 5 bases and J gave up 1 base; unmatched junction bases: 10. CDR3 length: 16 residues. From germline, CDR1 is SGHTA and CDR2 FQGNSA. The CDR3 protein is CASSPTRQGINYGYTF. Here the CDR3 DNA reads TGTGCCAGCAGCCCGACCCGACAGGGAATTAACTATGGCTACACCTTC.

There are many counts of this clonotype. The chain combines TRBV6-2 or TRBV6-3 with TRBJ2-7, with 10 bases aligning to TRBD2. This CDR3 contains 15 residues. Germline trimming cut 5 bases from V and 8 bases from J; bases unmatched to any gene: 12. CDR1 is MNHEY and CDR2 is SVGEGT in the germline V gene. The CDR3, as DNA: TGTGCCAGCAGTGGCCGACTAGCGGGTCCGCTACAGCAGTACTTC. This gives the protein CASSGRLAGPLQQYF.

This rearrangement joins TRBV10-3 to TRBJ2-1, with 8 bases identical to TRBD1. V shed 6 bases and J 4 bases; nucleotides not matched to a gene: 5. This CDR3 has 14 residues. CDR1 ENHRY and CDR2 SYGVKD come from the germline V gene. DNA of the CDR3: TGTGCCATCAGGGGACAGGATTTTTACAATGAGCAGTTCTTC. It is translated as CAIRGQDFYNEQFF.

This clonotype was counted many times. The chain employs TRBV20-1 and TRBJ2-5; perhaps TRBD1 as D (6 bases). Germline lookup yields CDR1 DFQATT and CDR2 SNEGSKA (reference sequence). CDR3 length: 14 amino acids. Between the trimmed V and J ends, which lost 1 base and 2 bases, there was a span of 11 bases. CDR3 sequence (DNA): TGCAGTGCTAGAGCCCGGACAGTTCAAGAGACCCAGTACTTC. Encoded protein: CSARARTVQETQYF.

This clonotype was recorded at least ten times. The rearrangement links TRBV7-9 to TRBJ1-5; D might be TRBD1 (6 bases). CDR1 and CDR2 from the germline V gene are SEHNR and FQNEAQ (reference sequence). This CDR3 is 14 amino acids long. Trimming removed 3 bases at V and 4 bases at J, with 10 bases between. This chain's CDR3 is CASSFRDINQPQHF. CDR3 coding DNA: TGTGCCAGCAGCTTCCGGGACATAAATCAGCCCCAGCATTTT.

This clonotype occurred many times. This chain uses TRBV29-1 with TRBJ1-2; the D is unclear. CDR1 is SQVTM and CDR2 is ANQGSEA in the germline V gene. V lost 4 bases, J lost 6 bases, and 18 bases lay in between. This CDR3 has 14 amino acids. This chain's CDR3 is CSVGRGSSTDGYTF. CDR3 nucleotide sequence: TGCAGCGTTGGGAGAGGGTCATCTACCGATGGCTACACCTTC.

This clonotype was counted ten times or more. The V gene is TRBV19, the J gene TRBJ2-1; 8 positions agree with TRBD1. V was pared by 5 bases and J by 7 bases, with 1 base of the junction left unmatched. The CDR3 spans 12 residues. Germline V gives CDR1 LNHDA, CDR2 SQIVND (reference sequence). The CDR3 sequence is CASSWTGNEQFF. CDR3 DNA: TGTGCCAGTAGTTGGACAGGGAATGAGCAGTTCTTC.

This clonotype was seen at least ten times. The gene calls are TRBV7-2 and TRBJ2-1, with unresolved D. The length of the CDR3 is 14 residues. V was cut by 5 bases and J by 7 bases, with 15 bases left in between. Germline-derived CDR1 and CDR2 are SGHTA and FQGNSA. DNA for the CDR3: TGTGCCAGCAGCGACGAAAGGTGGGGTAATGAGCAGTTCTTC. Its protein product is CASSDERWGNEQFF.

This clonotype has a count of ten or more. This chain connects TRBV28 to TRBJ2-7, with D perhaps matching TRBD1 (6 bases). Germline lookup yields CDR1 MDHEN and CDR2 SYDVKM. This CDR3 has 14 residues. V lost 8 bases and J lost 2, with 16 bases in between. CDR3 amino acids: CASGQDSPTYEQYF. DNA for the CDR3: TGTGCCAGCGGCCAGGACAGTCCAACCTACGAGCAGTACTTC.

The table lists this clonotype with many counts. The chain is built from TRBV28 and TRBJ1-1, with unresolved D. V was trimmed by 3 bases and J by 0 bases, leaving 11 bases between them. CDR3 length equals 15 residues. Germline CDR1 and CDR2: MDHEN and SYDVKM. The CDR3 is CASSLLLQMNTEAFF. The CDR3 DNA follows: TGTGCCAGCAGTTTGTTGTTACAGATGAACACTGAAGCTTTCTTT.